This TCR beta chain was documented in a study of blood T cell repertoires in COVID-19 (dated by TCRdb to between 2020 and 2021). With regard to the full study: Samples from collaborators originated in the United States, Italy and Spain and spanned both the acute and convalescent phases of COVID-19. The material from the prospective study consisted of cDNA or gDNA derived from T cells, B-cell-depleted T cells, or PBMCs. Deeply sampled blood TCRbeta repertoires from subjects exposed to, actively infected with, or recovered from COVID-19 were included in the dataset. The repertoires were released in a freely available public database intended as a resource for research on the immune response to SARS-CoV-2. Samples came from the ongoing ImmuneRACE study (first 160 participants) plus 1,254 subjects from 6 global collaborators. Sample metadata almost always included a de-identified subject ID, COVID-19 status, age in years and sex. Where available, HLA class I and class II types were obtained from metadata supplied by the sample provider rather than from assay-based typing. Summary of the overall study and its limitations: How much clinical and demographic metadata was included differed by source and by participant, and the metadata was provided uncurated.

The CDR3, cysteine through phenylalanine, is 14 amino acids long. The entry retains the CDR3 DNA only, 42 bases that are in frame from base 1. CDR1 and CDR2 are drawn from the germline V gene: KGHDR, SFDVKD. The germline ends are 7 bases apart after V is trimmed by 1 base and J by 5 bases. Turning to this clone: It lacks a known antigen. Nothing much larger sits one base from this clone, and base qualities are not available.

TCRbeta CDR3 regions were amplified from genomic DNA using the immunoSEQ Assay, a bias-controlled multiplex PCR. From the authors' description of their analysis: The number of nucleated cells in each sample was estimated from the amplification of reference gene primers within the assay. Sequence reads were collapsed and filtered to measure the absolute abundance of every unique TCRbeta CDR3 rearrangement. For each sample, productive Simpson clonality was calculated by taking the square root of Simpson's diversity index across productive rearrangements. TCRdb provides this immuneACCESS table in a form limited to in-frame rearrangements. Some clones are lacking; in checked studies, under half of them reflect an unresolved V gene, and why the rest are absent is not known. Clone size and V and J calls were adopted from that table, with D and trimming inferred from the DNA. In this sample the table shows a few hundred thousand clones, 87% of which occur a single time. The ten most abundant clones make up 8% to 13% of the sample.

One collaborating source in Seattle enrolled patients during active infection and followed them longitudinally through the course of disease. The collaborating institutions used their own protocols to collect whole blood in K2EDTA tubes. Collaborator samples were shipped for TCRbeta analysis as frozen whole blood, isolated PBMCs, or DNA extracted from either sample type. This receptor was taken from a woman aged 25-40 years with COVID-19, enrolled during active disease. The sequencing input was peripheral blood. The V gene is TRBV24-1 and the J gene is TRBJ2-2; the D region possibly corresponds to TRBD2 (6 bases align). CDR3 region: CATSDFRETGELFF. The nucleotide sequence reads as follows: TGTGCCACCAGTGATTTTCGGGAGACCGGGGAGCTGTTTTTT.